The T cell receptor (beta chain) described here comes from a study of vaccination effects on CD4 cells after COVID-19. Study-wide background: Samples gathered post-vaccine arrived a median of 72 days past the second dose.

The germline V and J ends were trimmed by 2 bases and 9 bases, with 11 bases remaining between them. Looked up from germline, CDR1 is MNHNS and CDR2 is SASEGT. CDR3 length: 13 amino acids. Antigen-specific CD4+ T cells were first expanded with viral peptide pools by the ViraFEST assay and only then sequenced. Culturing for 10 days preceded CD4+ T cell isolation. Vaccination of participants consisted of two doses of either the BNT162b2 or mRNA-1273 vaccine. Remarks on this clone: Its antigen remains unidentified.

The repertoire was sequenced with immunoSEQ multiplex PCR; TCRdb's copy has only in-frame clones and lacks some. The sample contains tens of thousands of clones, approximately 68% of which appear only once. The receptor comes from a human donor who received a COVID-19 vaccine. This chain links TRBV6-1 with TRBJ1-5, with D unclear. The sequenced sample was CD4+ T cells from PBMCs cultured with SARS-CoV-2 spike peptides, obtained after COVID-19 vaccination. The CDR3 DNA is TGTGCCAGCAGTGAATCTATGGTAGGGCCCCAGCATTTT. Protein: CASSESMVGPQHF.